This T cell receptor beta chain was identified in a study of beta chain features in type 1 diabetes. Study conclusions and caveats: When Type 1 diabetes patients were examined, their TCRB CDR3s proved moderately but significantly shorter in all four CD4+ subsets. Cells that show high TCR expression could be over-represented by cDNA sequencing. It was among patients, rather than healthy donors, that naive, central memory and Treg TCRB repertoires appeared more similar.

A heparinised blood draw that averaged roughly 110 mL was obtained once from each donor. Expressed TCRB transcripts got sequenced, as all isolated RNA was reverse transcribed. Assay: immunoSEQ multiplex PCR; the TCRdb copy retains only in-frame clones and omits some. This sample has about 700,000 clones; roughly 13% occur once, and the top ten carry approximately 0.021%. Germline loops: CDR1 MNHEY, CDR2 SVGAGI. This CDR3 comprises 14 residues. J lost 4 bases, V lost 8 bases, and 8 bases had no gene match. This clone appeared a few times. Its antigen is as yet unknown. The sample was naive CD4+ T cells from blood. The rearrangement uses TRBV6-5 and TRBJ1-1; 9 bases are a match to TRBD1. The TCR sequence derives from a man younger than 35 with type 1 diabetes. The CDR3 region has the DNA TGTGCCAGCCATTGGGGGACAGGGAGCACTGAAGCTTTCTTT. This gives the protein CASHWGTGSTEAFF.